The present T cell receptor (beta chain) was sequenced within a study of cytomegalovirus exposure and HLA in healthy donors. On the study more broadly: HLA-typed donors were the source of 83 million or so unique TCRs held in an early data release. The study, taken as a whole, reports: Further analysis, carried out later, found HLA-associated TCR beta chains more clonally expanded than equally common other chains. Earlier analysis looked at TCR beta V segments, and most were productive about 90% or about 30% of the time.

The primer mix had 60 Vbeta and 13 Jbeta primers. Methods used by the authors: A later analysis tallied about 80 million unique TCR beta chains, about 12 million of them shared. Profiled with immunoSEQ multiplex PCR; TCRdb holds only in-frame clones, not every one. V and J calls plus clone size are reproduced from that table; the DNA served to infer D and trimming. Found here are 100,000 or so clones, over 60% of them singletons; the top ten hold approximately 4.1%. A note on this clone: Its specificity is not known.

Germline trimming cut 0 bases from V and 4 bases from J; bases unmatched to any gene: 2. The CDR3 loop spans 15 amino acids. The V gene's germline CDR1 is LGHNA and CDR2 YNFKEQ. The sample consisted of PBMCs. The source is a female donor in good health and CMV-seropositive. V usage is TRBV4-2 and J usage is TRBJ2-1; TRBD2 matches at 8 bases. The CDR3 coding sequence is TGTGCCAGCAGCCAAGAAAAGCGGGGGTACAATGAGCAGTTCTTC. This sequence encodes CASSQEKRGYNEQFF.